These 8 T cell receptor beta chains were sequenced from one sample in a study of blood T cell repertoires in COVID-19. TCRdb's copy holds only in-frame clones and misses some; the assay was immunoSEQ multiplex PCR. The sample has some 260,000 clones; about 89% are singletons. The sample was PBMCs or T cells enriched from blood (not recorded which). The receptors stem from a man in his forties who had recovered from COVID-19.

This sequence joins TRBV5-1 and TRBJ2-7, with 8 bases matching TRBD1. CDR3 length: 15 residues. The germline CDR1 and CDR2 sequences are SGHRS and YFSETQ. The ends lost 3 bases at V and 3 bases at J; junction bases unmatched: 8. In nucleotides, the CDR3 is TGCGCCAGCAGCTCCCACCAGGGGGCTGGCTACGAGCAGTACTTC. Translation: CASSSHQGAGYEQYF.

V is TRBV5-1 and J is TRBJ2-7; TRBD2 might be the D (6 bases). Germline V CDR1 and CDR2: SGHRS, YFSETQ. The CDR3 runs to 14 residues. V shed 4 bases and J shed 3 bases, with 14 bases lying between them. Written as DNA, the CDR3 is TGCGCCAGCAGCCACGGGGTAGCGGACTACGAGCAGTACTTC. It is translated as CASSHGVADYEQYF.

This sequence joins TRBV29-1 and TRBJ2-3; 11 bases match TRBD2. CDR3 length equals 20 residues. Unmatched junction bases numbered 28, after V lost 0 bases and J lost 14 bases. CDR1 and CDR2 (germline): SQVTM, ANQGSEA. CDR3 sequence (DNA): TGCAGCGTTGAAGATCCGACAGGGGCGAGGGGTAGCGGGAGGGCCGGGTTAATGTATTTT. This codes for CSVEDPTGARGSGRAGLMYF.

CDR3 coding DNA: TGTGCCAGCAGCCAAGAACTAGCGGGAGTCTCTGAGCAGTTCTTC. Translation: CASSQELAGVSEQFF. This chain joins TRBV14 and TRBJ2-1; 11 bases are a match to TRBD2. CDR1 and CDR2 (germline): SGHDN, FVKESK. The CDR3 covers 15 residues. J gave up 9 bases and V 0 bases, and 4 bases lay outside the gene matches.

There are a few counts of this clone. The chain uses TRBV3-1 (or the pseudogene TRBV3-2) and TRBJ1-2; D call uncertain. Germline CDR1 LGHDT, CDR2 YNNKEL (reference sequence). The germline V and J ends were trimmed by 3 bases and 8 bases, with 16 bases remaining between them. The CDR3 sequence is 14 residues long. CDR3 nucleotide sequence: TGTGCCAGCAGCCAGAGAGGTCCCCGCTGGGGCTACACCTTC. It is translated as CASSQRGPRWGYTF.

This rearrangement joins TRBV28 to TRBJ1-1, with 8 bases matching TRBD1. Germline V gene data show CDR1 as MDHEN and CDR2 as SYDVKM. Trimming removed 8 bases from V and 3 bases from J; junction bases left unmatched: 5. CDR3 size: 13 residues. CDR3 sequence (DNA): TGTGCCAGCGGCAGGGGGCGGCACACTGAAGCTTTCTTT. Its protein product is CASGRGRHTEAFF.

V gene TRBV7-9 combines with J gene TRBJ2-1, with TRBD2 matching 14 bases. This CDR3 is 16 amino acids long. Germline assignment: CDR1 SEHNR and CDR2 FQNEAQ (reference sequence). Unmatched junction bases numbered 3, after V lost 0 bases and J lost 8 bases. CDR3 residues: CASSLATSGRAHEQFF. As DNA, the CDR3 is TGTGCCAGCAGCTTAGCGACTAGCGGGAGGGCCCATGAGCAGTTCTTC.

V usage is TRBV5-5 and J usage is TRBJ2-7; 8 bases agree with TRBD1. Germline values: CDR1 SGHKS, CDR2 YYEKEE (reference sequence). There are 15 residues in the CDR3. J was trimmed by 1 base and V by 2 bases; bases with no gene match: 5. This CDR3 is CASSFLRDRSYEQYF. In nucleotides, the CDR3 is TGTGCCAGCAGCTTCCTCCGGGACAGGTCCTACGAGCAGTACTTC.